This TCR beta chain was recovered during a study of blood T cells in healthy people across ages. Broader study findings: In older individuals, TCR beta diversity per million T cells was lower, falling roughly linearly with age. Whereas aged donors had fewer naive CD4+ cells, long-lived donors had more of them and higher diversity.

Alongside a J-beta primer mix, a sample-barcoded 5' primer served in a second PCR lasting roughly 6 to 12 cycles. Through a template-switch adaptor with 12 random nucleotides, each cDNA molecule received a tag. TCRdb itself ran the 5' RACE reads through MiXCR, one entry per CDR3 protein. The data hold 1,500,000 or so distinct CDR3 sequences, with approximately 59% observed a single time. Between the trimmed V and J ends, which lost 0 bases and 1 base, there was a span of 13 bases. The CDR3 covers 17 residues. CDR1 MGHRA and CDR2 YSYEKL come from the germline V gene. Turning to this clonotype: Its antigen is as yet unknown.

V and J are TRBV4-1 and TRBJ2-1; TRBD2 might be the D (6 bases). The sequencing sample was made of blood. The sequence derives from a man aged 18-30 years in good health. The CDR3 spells CASSQDGERVSYNEQFF. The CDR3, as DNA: TGCGCCAGCAGCCAAGATGGTGAGCGGGTTTCCTACAATGAGCAGTTCTTC.